This T cell receptor (beta chain) was identified during a study of blood T cell repertoires in COVID-19. Background on the study: Acute-phase and convalescent COVID-19 samples originated in the United States, Italy and Spain. In each case, the material was cDNA or gDNA derived from T cells, B-cell-depleted T cells, or PBMCs.

Authors' analysis steps: Reference gene primer amplification yielded estimated nucleated cell counts. Sequencing was performed with immunoSEQ multiplex PCR; in TCRdb, only in-frame clones are kept and a portion is missing. V and J calls and clone size follow that table, whereas D and trimming were derived from the DNA. The table has approximately 230,000 clones, around 83% seen once; the top ten hold over 7.5%. Germline loops: CDR1 LGHDT, CDR2 YNNKEL (reference sequence). This CDR3 has 19 amino acids. Trimming removed 0 bases at V and 0 bases at J, with 20 bases between. The V gene is TRBV3-1 (or the pseudogene TRBV3-2), the J gene TRBJ1-2; D gene ambiguous. Sequenced sample: peripheral blood. This TCR was sampled from a man at least 80 years old with acute or convalescent COVID-19. The CDR3 DNA reads as TGTGCCAGCAGCCAAGATAGGATCGGCAGAGACTATTCTAACTATGGCTACACCTTC. As protein: CASSQDRIGRDYSNYGYTF.